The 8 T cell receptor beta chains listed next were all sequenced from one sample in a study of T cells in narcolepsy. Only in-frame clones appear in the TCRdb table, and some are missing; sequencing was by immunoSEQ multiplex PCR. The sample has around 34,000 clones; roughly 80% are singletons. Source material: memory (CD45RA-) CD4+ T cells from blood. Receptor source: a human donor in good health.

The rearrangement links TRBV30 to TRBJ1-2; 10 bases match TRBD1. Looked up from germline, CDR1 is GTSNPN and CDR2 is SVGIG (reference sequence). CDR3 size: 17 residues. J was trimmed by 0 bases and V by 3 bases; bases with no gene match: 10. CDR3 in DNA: TGTGCCTGGAGATACCCGGGACAGGGGAGTGCTAACTATGGCTACACCTTC. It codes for CAWRYPGQGSANYGYTF.

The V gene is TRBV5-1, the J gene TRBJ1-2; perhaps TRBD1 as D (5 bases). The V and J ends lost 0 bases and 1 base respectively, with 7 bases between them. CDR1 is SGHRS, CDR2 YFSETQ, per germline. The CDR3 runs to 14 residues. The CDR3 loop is CASSLGGSNYGYTF. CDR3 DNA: TGCGCCAGCAGCTTGGGGGGGAGTAACTATGGCTACACCTTC.

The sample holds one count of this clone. Here the CDR3 DNA reads TGTGCCAGCAGCGCGCTAGCGGGAGGTGGCACAGATACGCAGTATTTT. Amino acid sequence: CASSALAGGGTDTQYF. The chain employs TRBV9 and TRBJ2-3, with 11 nucleotides matching TRBD2. The CDR3 is 16 residues long. Germline loops: CDR1 SGDLS, CDR2 YYNGEE. The V and J ends lost 3 bases and 1 base, in that order; junction bases with no gene match: 4. Full variable domain (rest looked up from reference TRBV9 and TRBJ2-3): DSGVTQTPKHLITATGQRVTLRCSPRSGDLSVYWYQQSLDQGLQFLIQYYNGEERAKGNILERFSAQQFPDLHSELNLSSLELGDSALYFCASSALAGGGTDTQYFGPGTRLTVL.

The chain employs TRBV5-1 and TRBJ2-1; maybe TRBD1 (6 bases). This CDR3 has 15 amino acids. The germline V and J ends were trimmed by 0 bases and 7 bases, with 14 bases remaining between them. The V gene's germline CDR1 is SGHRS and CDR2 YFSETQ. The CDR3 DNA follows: TGCGCCAGCAGCTTGGATCAGGGGAGAAGGAATGAGCAGTTCTTC. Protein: CASSLDQGRRNEQFF.

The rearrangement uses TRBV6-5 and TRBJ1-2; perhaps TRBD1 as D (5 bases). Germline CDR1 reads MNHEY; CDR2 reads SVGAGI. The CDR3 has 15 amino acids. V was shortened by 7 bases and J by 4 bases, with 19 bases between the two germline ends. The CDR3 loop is CASNSRGGAFYGYTF. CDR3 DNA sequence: TGTGCCAGCAACTCCCGCGGAGGGGCCTTCTATGGCTACACCTTC.

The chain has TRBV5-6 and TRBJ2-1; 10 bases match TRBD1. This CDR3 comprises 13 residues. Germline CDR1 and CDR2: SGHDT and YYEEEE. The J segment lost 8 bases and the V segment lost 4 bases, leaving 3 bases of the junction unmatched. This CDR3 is CASSVGTGDEQFF. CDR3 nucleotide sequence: TGTGCCAGCAGCGTCGGGACAGGGGATGAGCAGTTCTTC.

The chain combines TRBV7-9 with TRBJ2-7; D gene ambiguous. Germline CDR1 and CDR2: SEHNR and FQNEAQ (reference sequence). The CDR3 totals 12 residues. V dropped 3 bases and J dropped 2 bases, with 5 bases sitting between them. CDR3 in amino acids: CASSFNTYEQYF. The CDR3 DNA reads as TGTGCCAGCAGCTTCAACACCTACGAGCAGTACTTC. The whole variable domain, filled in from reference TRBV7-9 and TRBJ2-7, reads DTGVSQNPRHKITKRGQNVTFRCDPISEHNRLYWYRQTLGQGPEFLTYFQNEAQLEKSRLLSDRFSAERPKGSFSTLEIQRTEQGDSAMYLCASSFNTYEQYFGPGTRLTVT.

The CDR3 coding sequence is TGTGCCAGCAGCAAAATGGGGGTTGAAAAACTGTTTTTT. It specifies CASSKMGVEKLFF. The chain carries TRBV21-1 and TRBJ1-4. TRBV21-1 is recorded as a pseudogene. This CDR3 is built from 13 residues.